The 12 T cell receptor beta chains given below trace back to one sample, sequenced in a study of T cell responses to AZD1222 COVID-19 vaccine. The assay was immunoSEQ multiplex PCR, and TCRdb's table has in-frame clones only and misses some. Of roughly 15,000 clones in the sample, over 60% were seen once. The sample consisted of peripheral blood, taken 28 days after the second AZD1222 dose. These receptors were collected from an adult who received the AZD1222 COVID-19 vaccine.

In its sample, this clone was seen once. The chain links TRBV2 to TRBJ1-1, with D tentatively TRBD1 (6 bases). This CDR3 is built from 14 residues. The V and J ends lost 4 bases and 1 base respectively, with 10 bases between them. The germline gives CDR1 SNHLY, CDR2 FYNNEI. The chain's CDR3 is CASSVRGRNTEAFF. CDR3 bases: TGTGCCAGCAGTGTTAGGGGGAGGAACACTGAAGCTTTCTTT. Together with reference TRBV2 and TRBJ1-1, the CDR3 gives the full variable domain: EPEVTQTPSHQVTQMGQEVILRCVPISNHLYFYWYRQILGQKVEFLVSFYNNEISEKSEIFDDQFSVERPDGSNFTLKIRSTKLEDSAMYFCASSVRGRNTEAFFGQGTRLTVV.

The chain is built from TRBV2 and TRBJ2-7, with 7 bases that match TRBD2. Germline CDR1 SNHLY, CDR2 FYNNEI. The CDR3 has 12 amino acids. Unmatched junction bases numbered 8, after V lost 8 bases and J lost 7 bases. The CDR3 region is CASPGEGREQYF. The CDR3 region has the DNA TGTGCCAGCCCCGGGGAGGGTCGGGAGCAGTACTTC.

This clone was found once. V gene TRBV9 combines with J gene TRBJ1-4, with 10 positions matching TRBD1. CDR3 length: 17 amino acids. CDR1 and CDR2 from the germline V gene are SGDLS and YYNGEE. The V gene end was trimmed by 4 bases and the J gene end by 0 bases; junction bases not matched to a gene: 6. The CDR3 DNA follows: TGTGCCAGCAGCCCTGGGGACAGGGGAGCAACTAATGAAAAACTGTTTTTT. Protein: CASSPGDRGATNEKLFF.

This clone was counted a single time. The rearrangement joins TRBV7-8 to TRBJ2-7; D is unresolved. CDR1 is SGHVS, CDR2 FQNEAQ, per germline. Trimming left V 1 base short and J 2 bases short, with 12 bases between. The CDR3 loop spans 15 amino acids. CDR3 DNA: TGTGCCAGCAGCTTAGATCTAAGTCAGACCTACGAGCAGTACTTC. Amino acid sequence: CASSLDLSQTYEQYF.

The rearrangement links TRBV2 to TRBJ1-5; D is possibly TRBD1 (5 bases). CDR3 length equals 13 residues. Trimming took off 4 bases at V and 9 bases at J, with 13 bases between the two ends. Germline values: CDR1 SNHLY, CDR2 FYNNEI. CDR3 coding DNA: TGTGCCAGCAGTGGAACGGGACGAGGGCCCCAGCATTTT. Protein: CASSGTGRGPQHF.

This chain uses TRBV10-1 with TRBJ2-1; TRBD2 is a possible D gene (6 bases). The CDR3 totals 12 residues. Germline-derived CDR1 and CDR2 are WNHNN and SYGVQD (reference sequence). Trimming shortened V by 9 bases and J by 5 bases, and 11 bases separated the two germline ends. The DNA for the CDR3 is TGCGCCAGGGGGAGGCATAACAATGAGCAGTTCTTC. It is translated as CARGRHNNEQFF.

In its sample, this clone was seen once. The CDR3 loop reads CASSYSMSRGANVLTF. Written as DNA, the CDR3 is TGTGCCAGCAGTTACTCGATGTCGCGTGGGGCCAACGTCCTGACTTTC. The chain couples TRBV6-5 to TRBJ2-6, with no clear D. Per germline, CDR1 MNHEY and CDR2 SVGAGI. V was trimmed by 0 bases and J by 3 bases, leaving 9 bases between them. There are 16 residues in the CDR3.

The chain has TRBV29-1 and TRBJ1-1; the D gene is possibly TRBD1 (5 bases). The CDR3 runs to 11 residues. Germline CDR1 SQVTM, CDR2 ANQGSEA. V lost 4 bases to trimming and J lost 10 bases, with 13 bases between them. CDR3: CSVVWDQGAFF. CDR3 nucleotides: TGCAGCGTTGTATGGGACCAAGGAGCTTTCTTT.

V gene TRBV19 combines with J gene TRBJ2-3; weak D call: TRBD2 (6 bases). V was trimmed by 3 bases and J by 4 bases, leaving 14 bases between them. This CDR3 region has 15 residues. The germline gives CDR1 LNHDA, CDR2 SQIVND (reference sequence). In nucleotides, the CDR3 is TGTGCCAGTAGTATTTTAGCTGGGAGGTCAGATACGCAGTATTTT. Protein sequence: CASSILAGRSDTQYF.

J is TRBJ2-5 and V is TRBV3-1 (or the pseudogene TRBV3-2); weak D call: TRBD2 (5 bases). The CDR3 covers 13 residues. The germline V gene encodes CDR1 LGHDT and CDR2 YNNKEL (reference sequence). V lost 3 bases and J 3 bases, leaving 8 bases between the germline ends. The CDR3 here is CASSQREKETQYF. The CDR3 DNA reads as TGTGCCAGCAGCCAGAGGGAGAAAGAGACCCAGTACTTC.

This chain joins TRBV10-1 and TRBJ2-1, with 7 positions matching TRBD2. CDR1 WNHNN and CDR2 SYGVQD come from the germline V gene (reference sequence). This CDR3 has 15 residues. J lost 0 bases, V lost 3 bases, and 2 bases had no gene match. As DNA, the CDR3 is TGCGCCAGCAGTGAAGCGGGAAGCTCCTACAATGAGCAGTTCTTC. It translates to CASSEAGSSYNEQFF.

The chain couples TRBV12-5 to TRBJ2-1; D remains unclear. CDR1 is LGHNT, CDR2 FRNRAP, per germline. The CDR3 loop spans 15 amino acids. Trimming shortened V by 0 bases and J by 2 bases, and 8 bases separated the two germline ends. The CDR3 DNA reads TGTGCTAGTGGTTTGGTAGTAAACGCCTACAATGAGCAGTTCTTC. This codes for CASGLVVNAYNEQFF. The whole variable domain, remainder taken from reference TRBV12-5 and TRBJ2-1, is DARVTQTPRHKVTEMGQEVTMRCQPILGHNTVFWYRQTMMQGLELLAYFRNRAPLDDSGMPKDRFSAEMPDATLATLKIQPSEPRDSAVYFCASGLVVNAYNEQFFGPGTRLTVL.